This T cell receptor beta chain originates from a study of T cells after yellow fever vaccination. Findings of the study overall: The booster response re-showed most primary clones: 96% CD4, about 89% CD8.

MiXCR was run by TCRdb on the 5' RACE reads, yielding one entry per CDR3 protein. This sample has 150,000 to 200,000 distinct CDR3 sequences, with approximately 10% found just once. V was trimmed by 2 bases and J by 8 bases, leaving 15 bases between them. Germline CDR1 and CDR2: MNHEY and SVGAGI. The CDR3 contains 14 residues. In regard to this clonotype: The target antigen is unknown.

The TCR sequence derives from a man aged 18-30 years who received the YFV17D yellow fever vaccine. The rearrangement joins TRBV6-5 to TRBJ1-2, with D unresolved. Sample: CD8+ T cells sorted from PBMCs, taken 15 days after the yellow fever booster vaccination. The chain's CDR3 is CASSYAGPDRGYTF. The CDR3 bases are TGTGCCAGCAGTTACGCGGGCCCGGATCGAGGCTACACCTTC.